This T cell receptor beta chain came from a study of monozygotic twins with inflammatory bowel disease. Study-wide results and caveats: Compared with healthy co-twins, IBD patients showed reduced TCRbeta repertoire diversity by inverse Simpson. Whether twins were concordant or discordant made no difference to repertoire similarity, possibly from limited power.

Germline V gene lookup returns CDR1 DFQATT and CDR2 SNEGSKA (reference sequence). This CDR3 spans 13 amino acids. TCR libraries were prepared from roughly 3,300 ng total RNA each. Template switching incorporated UMIs with a 6-nucleotide sample barcode. For each CDR3 protein, TCRdb gives one entry from its re-call of the 5' RACE reads, without DNA. The table for this sample gives roughly 200,000 distinct CDR3 sequences. As to this clonotype: Its antigen is not identified.

J is TRBJ1-1 and V is TRBV20-1. Sequencing was performed on blood. This sequence originates from a human donor with ulcerative colitis or Crohn's disease, or a healthy co-twin of an affected twin (not recorded which). CDR3 sequence reads: CSARERGNSEAFF.